The rows below give T cell receptor beta chains drawn from one sample of a study of blood T cell repertoires in COVID-19. Generated by immunoSEQ multiplex PCR, the TCRdb table keeps only in-frame clones and is missing some. Found here are 55,000 to 75,000 clones, just over 85% of them singletons; the top ten hold over 4%. Sequenced input: peripheral blood. These receptors were taken from a man aged 50 or older with acute or convalescent COVID-19. Both conserved end residues are part of each CDR3. D genes are given only for firm matches. Some rows have no size entry. The others give once, few or many, or a class for an expanded clone.

TRBJ2-2	TRBD2	-	TRBV7-9	CASSPWTSLGTGELFF	TGTGCCAGCAGCCCCTGGACTAGCTTGGGCACCGGGGAGCTGTTTTTT
TRBJ1-1	-	-	TRBV6-5	CASRMAAEAFF	TGTGCCAGCAGGATGGCCGCTGAAGCTTTCTTT
TRBJ2-5	TRBD2	once	TRBV24-1	CATSSSRVAGPNGETQYF	TGTGCCACCAGTTCCAGTAGAGTAGCGGGACCAAACGGGGAGACCCAGTACTTC
TRBJ1-2	-	-	TRBV6-5	CASSSGDYGYTF	TGTGCCAGCAGTTCAGGGGACTATGGCTACACCTTC
TRBJ1-6	-	few	TRBV6-5	CASRGSHNSPLHF	TGTGCCAGCAGGGGCAGCCATAATTCACCCCTCCACTTT
TRBJ1-1	TRBD1	once	TRBV5-1	CASSETGTGETEAFF	TGCGCCAGCAGTGAGACAGGGACAGGGGAGACTGAAGCTTTCTTT
TRBJ1-1	-	-	TRBV10-1	CASSSGVLHGEAFF	TGCGCCAGCAGCTCCGGGGTCCTCCACGGTGAAGCTTTCTTT
TRBJ1-6	TRBD1	-	TRBV19	CASGGQGYSPLHF	TGTGCCAGTGGAGGACAGGGATATTCACCCCTCCACTTT
TRBJ2-5	TRBD2	-	TRBV2	CASSTGTSDFLRETQYF	TGTGCCAGCAGTACCGGGACTAGCGATTTCTTGCGGGAGACCCAGTACTTC
TRBJ2-1	-	once	TRBV5-4	CASSLGLRNNEQFF	TGTGCCAGCAGCTTGGGACTTCGAAATAATGAGCAGTTCTTC
TRBJ2-1	-	-	TRBV21-1	CARADFWGRGAYNEQFF	-